This T cell receptor beta chain was recorded in a study of blood T cells in healthy people across ages. Together with a sample-barcoded 5' primer, a J-beta primer mix was included in a second PCR lasting roughly 6 to 12 cycles. Every cDNA was tagged by a template-switch adaptor with 12 random nucleotides. Each CDR3 protein is one row after TCRdb ran MiXCR on the 5' RACE reads. The sample has more than 500,000 distinct CDR3 sequences, over 25% seen once. The CDR3 consists of 15 residues. V lost 4 bases to trimming and J lost 6 bases, with 16 bases between them. Germline CDR1 reads MGHDK; CDR2 reads SYGVNS. This clonotype turned up a few times. These data were likewise used in another study, on T cells of mothers and their children. That report adds: Slightly, though not significantly, more overlap was seen in related than in unrelated mother-child pairs.

This chain joins TRBV25-1 and TRBJ1-5, with a tentative D call TRBD1 (6 bases). The clonotype comes from a boy between 2 and 10 years old in good health. Sequenced input: blood. The CDR3 region is CASSGGAGSFQPQHF. The CDR3 region has the DNA TGTGCCAGCAGTGGGGGGGCAGGGTCGTTTCAGCCCCAGCATTTT.